This T cell receptor beta chain appears in the sequencing data of a study of CD8 T cells in ankylosing spondylitis. As concerns this clonotype: Antigen specificity is unknown.

The CDR3 contains 16 residues. V lost 4 bases to trimming and J lost 14 bases; unmatched junction nucleotides: 23. CDR1 and CDR2 (germline): SGHRS, YFSETQ. Via MiXCR, TCRdb re-called the 5' RACE reads, giving one row per CDR3 protein. The sample yields roughly 370,000 distinct CDR3 sequences, approximately 20% seen once. Study-level points and caveats: Among TCR beta sequences, a motif of roughly 8 highly homologous variants appeared characteristic of ankylosing spondylitis blood.

The receptor was isolated from a male donor with ankylosing spondylitis. The chain links TRBV5-1 to TRBJ2-5; 7 bases fit TRBD1. Input material: blood, either unsorted or a sorted T cell fraction (not recorded which). The CDR3 DNA sequence: TGCGCCAGCAGCGCTTCCTCCGGGACAGCCTTCCATGCTTACTACTTC. Its protein is CASSASSGTAFHAYYF.